The clone carrying this T cell receptor (beta chain) occurred a few times. These data originate in a study of T cell responses to AZD1222 COVID-19 vaccine. Germline loops: CDR1 MDHEN, CDR2 SYDVKM. CDR3 length: 16 amino acids. J lost 1 base, V lost 3 bases, and 5 bases had no gene match. Using immunoSEQ multiplex PCR, the repertoire was profiled, and TCRdb retains in-frame clones only, with some absent. The sample carries about 56,000 clones, over 70% recorded once. The chain links TRBV28 to TRBJ2-7, with 11 bases lining up with TRBD2. This clonotype originated in an adult who received the AZD1222 COVID-19 vaccine. The sequenced sample was peripheral blood, obtained 28 days after the second AZD1222 dose. The CDR3, as DNA: TGTGCCAGCAGTTTGACCGGGACTAGCGGTTCCTACGAGCAGTACGTC. Its translation is CASSLTGTSGSYEQYV.